This T cell receptor beta chain was captured by sequencing in a study of T cell repertoires in cytomegalovirus infection. For the study at large: Public TCR beta signatures marked donors with CMV infection and the matching HLA. General observations from the study: The ex vivo response was dominated by HLA-C-restricted CMV-specific TCR beta clonotypes. Individuals carrying CMV plus the relevant HLA were identified by cumulative frequency of public TCR beta families.

TCRdb re-called the reads through MiXCR, storing one row per CDR3 protein. This sample has under 800,000 distinct CDR3 sequences; 20% to 25% occur once, and the top ten carry approximately 8%. In the case of this clonotype: The antigen is not known.

With 4 bases clipped from V and 3 bases from J, the junction kept 7 bases outside the gene matches. The CDR3 is 14 amino acids. CDR1 and CDR2 from the germline V gene are SGHRS and YFSETQ. The chain recombines TRBV5-1 with TRBJ2-7, with 7 nucleotides matching TRBD2. The sequence came from a human donor in good health (CMV status not recorded). Some clones in this sample may be carry-over from other donors' samples. The sequencing input was CD8+ T cells from PBMCs. The CDR3 loop reads CASSAGTTFYEQYF. In nucleotides, the CDR3 is TGCGCCAGCAGCGCCGGGACTACCTTCTACGAGCAGTACTTC.